This TCR beta chain stems from a study of vaccination and CD4 T cells after COVID-19. Study context: Stimuli were overlapping spike peptide pools of SARS-CoV-2 and three common cold coronaviruses (HCoV-NL63, HCoV-OC43, HCoV-229E).

Time point given: late sampling 161 to 241 days after vaccination in three convalescent patients. The treatment was: approximately 10-day PBMC culture with coronavirus spike peptide pools or control peptides (ViraFEST assay). ViraFEST sequenced TCRs after peptide-pool expansion of antigen-specific T cells. With fresh IL-2 medium, half the medium was replaced on days 3 and 7. This clonotype is labeled medium-sized (0.01 to 0.1%). As yet, its antigen is unknown. Cultured CD4+ T cells had their DNA profiled by the Oncomine TCR Beta short-read assay. One entry per CDR3 protein, called by TCRdb with MiXCR from the PCR reads. The repertoire holds roughly 18,000 distinct CDR3 sequences, with roughly two fifths as singletons. The germline V gene has CDR1 DFQATT and CDR2 SNEGSKA (reference sequence). CDR3 length: 15 amino acids. The V and J ends lost 6 bases and 1 base respectively, with 18 bases between them.

Here the sequenced sample was CD4+ T cells from blood, cultured in vitro, taken about 7 months after SARS-CoV-2 vaccination. The chain combines TRBV20-1 with TRBJ2-5, with a possible D match to TRBD2 (5 bases). The clonotype was recovered from a human donor who had recovered from COVID-19. In nucleotides, the CDR3 is TGCAGTGCGGAGGTCTTCGGCCACCTCCAAGAGACCCAGTACTTC. Translation gives CSAEVFGHLQETQYF.